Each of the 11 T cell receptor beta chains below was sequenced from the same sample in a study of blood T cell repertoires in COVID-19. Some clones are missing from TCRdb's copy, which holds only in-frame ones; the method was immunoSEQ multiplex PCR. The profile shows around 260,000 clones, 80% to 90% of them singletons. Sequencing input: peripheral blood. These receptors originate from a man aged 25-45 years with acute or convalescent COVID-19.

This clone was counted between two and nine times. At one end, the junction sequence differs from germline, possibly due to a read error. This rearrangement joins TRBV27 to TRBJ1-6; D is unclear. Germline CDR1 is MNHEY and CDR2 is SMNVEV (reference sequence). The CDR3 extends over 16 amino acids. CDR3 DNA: TGTGCCAGCAGTTTATCGCGAACAGTTCATAATTCGCCCCTCCACTTT. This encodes CASSLSRTVHNSPLHF.

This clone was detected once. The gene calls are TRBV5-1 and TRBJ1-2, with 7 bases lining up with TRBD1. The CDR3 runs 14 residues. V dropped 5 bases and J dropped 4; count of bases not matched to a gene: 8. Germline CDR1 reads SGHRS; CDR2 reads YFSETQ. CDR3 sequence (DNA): TGCGCCAGCAGTTTCGGACAGGCGGGCTATGGCTACACCTTC. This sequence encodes CASSFGQAGYGYTF.

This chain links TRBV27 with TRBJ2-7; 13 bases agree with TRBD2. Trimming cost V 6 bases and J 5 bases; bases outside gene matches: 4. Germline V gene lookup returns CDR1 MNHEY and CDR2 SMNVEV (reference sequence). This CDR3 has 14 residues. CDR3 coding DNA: TGTGCCAGCAGAACCGGGACTAGCGGGAACGAGCAGTACTTC. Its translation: CASRTGTSGNEQYF.

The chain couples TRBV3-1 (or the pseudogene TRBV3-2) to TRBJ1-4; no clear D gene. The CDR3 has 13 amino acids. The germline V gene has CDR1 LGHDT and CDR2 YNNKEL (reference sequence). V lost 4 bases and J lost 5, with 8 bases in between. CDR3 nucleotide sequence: TGTGCCAGCAGCCCCTCTCGGAATGAAAAACTGTTTTTT. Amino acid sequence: CASSPSRNEKLFF.

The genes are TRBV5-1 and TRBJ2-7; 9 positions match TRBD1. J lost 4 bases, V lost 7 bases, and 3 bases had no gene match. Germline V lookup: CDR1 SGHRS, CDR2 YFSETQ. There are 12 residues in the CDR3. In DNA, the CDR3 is TGCGCCAGCCGGGACAGGGATTACGAGCAGTACTTC. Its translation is CASRDRDYEQYF.

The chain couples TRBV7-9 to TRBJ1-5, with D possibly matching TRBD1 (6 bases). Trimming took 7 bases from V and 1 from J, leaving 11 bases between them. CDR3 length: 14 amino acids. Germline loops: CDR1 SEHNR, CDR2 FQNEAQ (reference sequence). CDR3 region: CASNSQGSNQPQHF. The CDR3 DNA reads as TGTGCCAGCAACTCTCAGGGGAGCAATCAGCCCCAGCATTTT.

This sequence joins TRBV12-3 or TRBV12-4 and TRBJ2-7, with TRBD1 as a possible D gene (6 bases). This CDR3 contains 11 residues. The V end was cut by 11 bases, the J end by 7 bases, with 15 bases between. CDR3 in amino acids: CASRQGYEQYF. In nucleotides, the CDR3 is TGTGCCTCAAGGCAGGGGTATGAGCAGTACTTC.

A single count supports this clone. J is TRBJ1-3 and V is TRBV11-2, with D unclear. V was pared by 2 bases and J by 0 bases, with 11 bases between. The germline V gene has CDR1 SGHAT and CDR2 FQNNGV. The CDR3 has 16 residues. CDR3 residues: CASSLSRLYSGNTIYF. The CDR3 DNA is TGTGCCAGCAGCTTAAGCCGCCTGTACTCTGGAAACACCATATATTTT.

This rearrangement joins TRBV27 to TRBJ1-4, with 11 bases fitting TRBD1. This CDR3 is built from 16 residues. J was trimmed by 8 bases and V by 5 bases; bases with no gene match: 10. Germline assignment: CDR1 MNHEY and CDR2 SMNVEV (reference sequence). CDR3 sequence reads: CASSGLLRDRGEKLFF. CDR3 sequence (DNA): TGTGCCAGCAGTGGCCTTCTCCGGGACAGGGGGGAAAAACTGTTTTTT.

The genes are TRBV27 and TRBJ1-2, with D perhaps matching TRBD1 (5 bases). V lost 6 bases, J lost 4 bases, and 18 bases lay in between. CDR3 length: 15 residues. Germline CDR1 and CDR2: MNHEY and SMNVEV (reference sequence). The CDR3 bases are TGTGCCAGCAGCGAAAGGGTGACAGACCGCTATGGCTACACCTTC. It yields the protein CASSERVTDRYGYTF.

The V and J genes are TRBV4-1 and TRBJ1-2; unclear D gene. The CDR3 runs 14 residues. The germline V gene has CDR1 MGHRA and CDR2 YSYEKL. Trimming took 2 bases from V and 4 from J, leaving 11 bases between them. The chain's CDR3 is CASSQQDTGYGYTF. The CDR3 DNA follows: TGCGCCAGCAGCCAACAAGACACCGGCTATGGCTACACCTTC.